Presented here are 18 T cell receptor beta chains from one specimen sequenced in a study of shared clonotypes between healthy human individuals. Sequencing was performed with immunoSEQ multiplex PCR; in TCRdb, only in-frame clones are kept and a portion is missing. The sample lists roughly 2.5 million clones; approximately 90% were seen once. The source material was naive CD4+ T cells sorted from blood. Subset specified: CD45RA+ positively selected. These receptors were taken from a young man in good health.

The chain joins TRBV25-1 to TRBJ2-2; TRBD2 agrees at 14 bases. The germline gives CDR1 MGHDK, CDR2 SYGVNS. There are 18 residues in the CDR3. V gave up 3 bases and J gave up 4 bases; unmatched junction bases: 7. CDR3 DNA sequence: TGTGCCAGCAGTGACCCTGGACTAGCGGGGGGACCCACCGGGGAGCTGTTTTTT. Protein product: CASSDPGLAGGPTGELFF.

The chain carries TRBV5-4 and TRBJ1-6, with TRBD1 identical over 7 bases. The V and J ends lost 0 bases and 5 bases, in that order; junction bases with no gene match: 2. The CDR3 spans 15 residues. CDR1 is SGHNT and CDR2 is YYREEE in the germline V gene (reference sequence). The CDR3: CASSLAGTDNSPLHF. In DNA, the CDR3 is TGTGCCAGCAGCTTGGCCGGGACAGATAATTCACCCCTCCACTTT.

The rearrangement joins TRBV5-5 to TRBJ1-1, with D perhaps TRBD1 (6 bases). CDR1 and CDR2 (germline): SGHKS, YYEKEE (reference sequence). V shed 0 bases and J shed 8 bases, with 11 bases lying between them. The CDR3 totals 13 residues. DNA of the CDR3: TGTGCCAGCAGCTTGGCCCCAACAGGGGAAGCTTTCTTT. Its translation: CASSLAPTGEAFF.

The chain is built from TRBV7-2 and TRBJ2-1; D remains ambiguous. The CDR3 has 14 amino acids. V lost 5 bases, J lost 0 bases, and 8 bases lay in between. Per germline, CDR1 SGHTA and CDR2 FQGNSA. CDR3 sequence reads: CASSKTASYNEQFF. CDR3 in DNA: TGTGCCAGCAGCAAAACAGCCTCCTACAATGAGCAGTTCTTC.

The CDR3 nucleotides are TGCGCCAGCAGGTCCTCAGGGGGGCTGCCTAATGAAAAACTGTTTTTT. Translated, it gives CASRSSGGLPNEKLFF. J is TRBJ1-4 and V is TRBV5-1; 7 bases are a match to TRBD1. This CDR3 contains 16 residues. The germline V gene encodes CDR1 SGHRS and CDR2 YFSETQ. Germline trimming cut 5 bases from V and 3 bases from J; bases unmatched to any gene: 10.

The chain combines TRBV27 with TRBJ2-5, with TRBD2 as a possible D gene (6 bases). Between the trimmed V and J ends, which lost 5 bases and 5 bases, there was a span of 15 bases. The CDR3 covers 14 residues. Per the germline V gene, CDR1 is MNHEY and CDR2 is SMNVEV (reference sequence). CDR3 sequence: CASSTGTLRETQYF. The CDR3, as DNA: TGTGCCAGCAGTACCGGGACTTTGCGGGAGACCCAGTACTTC.

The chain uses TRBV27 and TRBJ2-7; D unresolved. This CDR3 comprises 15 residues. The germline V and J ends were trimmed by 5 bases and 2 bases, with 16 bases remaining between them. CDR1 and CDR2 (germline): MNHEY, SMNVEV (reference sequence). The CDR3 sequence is CASSTALRVTYEQYF. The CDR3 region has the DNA TGTGCCAGCAGTACAGCCTTAAGGGTAACCTACGAGCAGTACTTC.

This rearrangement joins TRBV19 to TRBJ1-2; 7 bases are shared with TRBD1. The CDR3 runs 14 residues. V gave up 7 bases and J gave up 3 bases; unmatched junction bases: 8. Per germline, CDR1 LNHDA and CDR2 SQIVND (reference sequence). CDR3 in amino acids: CASTTGQPYYGYTF. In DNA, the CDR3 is TGTGCCAGTACCACGGGACAGCCCTACTATGGCTACACCTTC.

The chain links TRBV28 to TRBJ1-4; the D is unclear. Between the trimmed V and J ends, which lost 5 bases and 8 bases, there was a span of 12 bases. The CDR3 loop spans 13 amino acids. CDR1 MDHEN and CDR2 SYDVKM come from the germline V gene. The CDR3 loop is CASSPYGEEKLFF. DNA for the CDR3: TGTGCCAGCAGTCCCTACGGTGAGGAAAAACTGTTTTTT.

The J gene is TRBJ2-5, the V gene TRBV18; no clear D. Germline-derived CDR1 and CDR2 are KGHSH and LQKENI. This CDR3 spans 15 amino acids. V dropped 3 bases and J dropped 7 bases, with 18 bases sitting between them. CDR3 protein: CASSPPARWERTQYF. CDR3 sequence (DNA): TGTGCCAGCTCACCCCCCGCCAGGTGGGAAAGGACCCAGTACTTC.

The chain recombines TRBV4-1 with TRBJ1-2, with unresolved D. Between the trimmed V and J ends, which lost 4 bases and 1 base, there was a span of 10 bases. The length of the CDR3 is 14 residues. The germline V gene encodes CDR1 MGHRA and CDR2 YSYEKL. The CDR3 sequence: CASSPRRDNYGYTF. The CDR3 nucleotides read TGCGCCAGCAGCCCCCGGCGGGATAACTATGGCTACACCTTC.

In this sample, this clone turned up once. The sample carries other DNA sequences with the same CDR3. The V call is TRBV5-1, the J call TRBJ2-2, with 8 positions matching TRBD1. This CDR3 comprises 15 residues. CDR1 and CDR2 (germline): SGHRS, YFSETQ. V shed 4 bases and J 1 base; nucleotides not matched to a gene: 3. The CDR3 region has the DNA TGCGCCAGCAGCCGAGGACAGGGGAACACCGGGGAGCTGTTTTTT. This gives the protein CASSRGQGNTGELFF.

CDR3 bases: TGTGCCAGTAGTTCCCTAGCGGGGGCCCAGACCCAAGAGACCCAGTACTTC. It specifies CASSSLAGAQTQETQYF. The chain links TRBV19 to TRBJ2-5; TRBD2 agrees at 10 bases. Germline CDR1 and CDR2: LNHDA and SQIVND (reference sequence). V was clipped by 5 bases and J by 1 base; unmatched bases: 10. This CDR3 is 17 amino acids long.

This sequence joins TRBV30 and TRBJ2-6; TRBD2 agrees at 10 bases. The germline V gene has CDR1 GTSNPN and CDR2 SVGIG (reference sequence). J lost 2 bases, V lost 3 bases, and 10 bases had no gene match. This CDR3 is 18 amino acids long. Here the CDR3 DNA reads TGTGCCTGGAGGACGGGAGGAGCGGGGGGGCCTGGGGCCAACGTCCTGACTTTC. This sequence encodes CAWRTGGAGGPGANVLTF.

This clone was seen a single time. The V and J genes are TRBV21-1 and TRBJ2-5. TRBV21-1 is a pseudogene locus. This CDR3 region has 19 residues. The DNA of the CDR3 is TGTGCCAGCAGCAACCTAGCCTCCGGGGGCCCCCAACTGTGCGAGACCCAGTACTTC. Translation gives CASSNLASGGPQLCETQYF.

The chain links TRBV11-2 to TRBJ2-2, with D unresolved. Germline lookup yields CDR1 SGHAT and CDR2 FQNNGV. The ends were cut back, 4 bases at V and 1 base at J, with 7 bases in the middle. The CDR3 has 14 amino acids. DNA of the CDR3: TGTGCCAGCAGCTCCGACTGGAACACCGGGGAGCTGTTTTTT. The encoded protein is CASSSDWNTGELFF.

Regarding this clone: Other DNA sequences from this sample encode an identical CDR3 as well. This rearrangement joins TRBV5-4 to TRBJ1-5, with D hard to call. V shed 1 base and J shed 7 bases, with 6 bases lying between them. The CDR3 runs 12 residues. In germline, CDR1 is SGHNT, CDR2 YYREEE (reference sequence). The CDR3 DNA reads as TGTGCCAGCAGCTTGCTGGGACAGCCCCAGCATTTT. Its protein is CASSLLGQPQHF.

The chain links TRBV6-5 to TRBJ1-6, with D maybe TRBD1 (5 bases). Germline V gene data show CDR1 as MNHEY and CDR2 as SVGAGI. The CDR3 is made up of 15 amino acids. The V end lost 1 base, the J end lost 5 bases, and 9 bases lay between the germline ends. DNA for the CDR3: TGTGCCAGCAGTTACTGGGGACCCGATAATTCACCCCTCCACTTT. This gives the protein CASSYWGPDNSPLHF.